The present entry profiles one T cell receptor (beta chain) with its context. Using a J-beta primer mix together with a sample-barcoded 5' primer, a second PCR was run for about 6 to 12 cycles. TCRdb recomputed calls from the 5' RACE reads with MiXCR, one row per CDR3 protein. The table shows about 930,000 distinct CDR3 sequences, with approximately 32% occurring only once. This sample was included in a study of blood T cells in healthy people across ages. These sequences were also reported in another study, on T cells of mothers and their children.

The TCR comes from a woman between 35 and 50 years old in good health. What was sequenced was blood.

The CDR3 is CASSSQRQNSPLHF. CDR3 DNA sequence: TGTGCCAGCTCATCCCAACGACAGAATTCACCCCTCCACTTT. The V gene is TRBV18, the J gene TRBJ1-6; D is possibly TRBD1 (5 bases). CDR3 length: 14 residues. CDR1 and CDR2 (germline): KGHSH, LQKENI. V shed 5 bases and J shed 7 bases, with 12 bases lying between them. The full variable domain, with the rest looked up from reference TRBV18 and TRBJ1-6, is NAGVMQNPRHLVRRRGQEARLRCSPMKGHSHVYWYRQLPEEGLKFMVYLQKENIIDESGMPKERFSAEFPKEGPSILRIQQVVRGDSAAYFCASSSQRQNSPLHFGNGTRLTVT.